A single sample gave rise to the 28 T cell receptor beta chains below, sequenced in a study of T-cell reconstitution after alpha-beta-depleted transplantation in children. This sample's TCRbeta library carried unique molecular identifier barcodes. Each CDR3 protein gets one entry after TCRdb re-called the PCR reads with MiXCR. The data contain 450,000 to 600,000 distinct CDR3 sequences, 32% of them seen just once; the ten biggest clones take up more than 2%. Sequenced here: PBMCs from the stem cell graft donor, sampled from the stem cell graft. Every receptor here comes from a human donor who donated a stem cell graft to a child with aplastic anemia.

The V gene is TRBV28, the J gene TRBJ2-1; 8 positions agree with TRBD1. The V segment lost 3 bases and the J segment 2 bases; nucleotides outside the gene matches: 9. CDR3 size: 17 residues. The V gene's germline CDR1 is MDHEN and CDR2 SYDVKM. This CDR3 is CASSLGPTGVPYNEQFF. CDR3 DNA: TGTGCCAGCAGTTTGGGCCCGACAGGGGTCCCCTACAATGAGCAGTTCTTC.

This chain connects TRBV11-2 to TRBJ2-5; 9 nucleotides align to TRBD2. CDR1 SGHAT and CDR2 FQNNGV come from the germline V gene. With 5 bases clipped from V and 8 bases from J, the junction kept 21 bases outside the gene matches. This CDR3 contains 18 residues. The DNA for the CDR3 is TGTGCCAGCAGCCCCGACCGAGGTAGCGGGAGTACTAAGAGAACCCAGTACTTC. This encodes CASSPDRGSGSTKRTQYF. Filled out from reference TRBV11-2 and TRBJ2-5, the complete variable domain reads EAGVAQSPRYKIIEKRQSVAFWCNPISGHATLYWYQQILGQGPKLLIQFQNNGVVDDSQLPKDRFSAERLKGVDSTLKIQPAKLEDSAVYLCASSPDRGSGSTKRTQYFGPGTRLLVL.

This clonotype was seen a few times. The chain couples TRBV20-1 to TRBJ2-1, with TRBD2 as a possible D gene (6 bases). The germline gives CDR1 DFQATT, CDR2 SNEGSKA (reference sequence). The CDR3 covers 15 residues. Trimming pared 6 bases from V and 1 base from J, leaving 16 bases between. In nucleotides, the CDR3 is TGCAGTGCGCCGGGACTTCCGGGGTCCTACAATGAGCAGTTCTTC. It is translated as CSAPGLPGSYNEQFF.

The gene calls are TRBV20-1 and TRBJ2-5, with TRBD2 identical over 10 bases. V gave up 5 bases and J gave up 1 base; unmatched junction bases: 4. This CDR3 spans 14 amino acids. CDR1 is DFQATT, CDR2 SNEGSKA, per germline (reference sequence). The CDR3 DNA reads TGCAGTGCTTCCAAGCGGGAGGGCCAAGAGACCCAGTACTTC. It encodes CSASKREGQETQYF.

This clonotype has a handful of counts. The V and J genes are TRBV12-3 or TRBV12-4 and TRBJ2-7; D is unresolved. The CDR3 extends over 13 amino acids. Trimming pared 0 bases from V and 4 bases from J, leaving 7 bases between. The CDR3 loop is CASSLAASYEQYV. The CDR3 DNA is TGTGCCAGCAGTTTAGCTGCGTCATACGAGCAGTACGTC.

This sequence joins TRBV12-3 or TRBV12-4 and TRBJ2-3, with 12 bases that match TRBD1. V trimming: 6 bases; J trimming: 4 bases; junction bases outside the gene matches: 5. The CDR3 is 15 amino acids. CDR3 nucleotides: TGTGCCAGCAGATTGGGGACAGGGGGCCCAGATACGCAGTATTTT. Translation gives CASRLGTGGPDTQYF.

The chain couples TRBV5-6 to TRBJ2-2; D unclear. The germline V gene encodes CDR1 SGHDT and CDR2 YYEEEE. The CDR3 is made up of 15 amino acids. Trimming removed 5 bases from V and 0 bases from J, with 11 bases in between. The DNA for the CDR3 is TGTGCCAGCAGTGCCCAGGCCCCGAACACCGGGGAGCTGTTTTTT. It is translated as CASSAQAPNTGELFF.

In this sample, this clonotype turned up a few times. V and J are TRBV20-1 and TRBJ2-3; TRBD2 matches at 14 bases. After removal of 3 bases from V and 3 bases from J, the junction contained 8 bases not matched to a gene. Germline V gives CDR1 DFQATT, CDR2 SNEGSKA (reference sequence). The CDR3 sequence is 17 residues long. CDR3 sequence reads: CSASEGLAGVGTDTQYF. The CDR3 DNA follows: TGCAGTGCTAGTGAGGGACTAGCGGGAGTGGGGACAGATACGCAGTATTTT.

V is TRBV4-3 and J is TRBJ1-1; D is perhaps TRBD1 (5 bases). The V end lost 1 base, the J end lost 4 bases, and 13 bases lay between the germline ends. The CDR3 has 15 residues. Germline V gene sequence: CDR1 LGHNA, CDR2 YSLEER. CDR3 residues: CASSQGWDLGTEAFF. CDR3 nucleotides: TGCGCCAGCAGCCAAGGTTGGGACTTGGGCACTGAAGCTTTCTTT.

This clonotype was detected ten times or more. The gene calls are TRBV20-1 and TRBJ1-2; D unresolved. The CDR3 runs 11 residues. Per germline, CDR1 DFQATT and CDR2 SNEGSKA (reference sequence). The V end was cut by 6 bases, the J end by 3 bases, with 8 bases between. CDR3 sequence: CSAGIDYGYTF. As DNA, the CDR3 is TGCAGTGCCGGGATTGACTATGGCTACACCTTC.

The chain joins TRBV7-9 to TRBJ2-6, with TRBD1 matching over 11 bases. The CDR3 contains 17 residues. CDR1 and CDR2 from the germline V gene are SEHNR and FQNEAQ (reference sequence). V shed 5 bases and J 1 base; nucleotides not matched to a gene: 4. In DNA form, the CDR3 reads TGTGCCAGCAGCCTGCGGGACAGGGGGTCTGGGGCCAACGTCCTGACTTTC. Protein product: CASSLRDRGSGANVLTF.

The CDR3 loop is CASSYGHGFRQPQHF. As DNA, the CDR3 is TGTGCCAGCAGTTACGGCCACGGGTTTCGACAGCCCCAGCATTTT. This chain connects TRBV6-2 or TRBV6-3 to TRBJ1-5; no reliable D call. In germline, CDR1 is MNHEY, CDR2 SVGEGT. V shed 2 bases and J shed 7 bases, with 15 bases lying between them. The CDR3 has 15 amino acids.

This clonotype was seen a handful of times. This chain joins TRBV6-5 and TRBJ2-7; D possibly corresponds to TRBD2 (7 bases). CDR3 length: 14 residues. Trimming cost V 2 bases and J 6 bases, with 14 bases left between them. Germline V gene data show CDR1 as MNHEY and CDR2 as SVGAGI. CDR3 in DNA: TGTGCCAGCAGTTACGGGGGGGCAGGGGTCGAGCAGTACTTC. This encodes CASSYGGAGVEQYF.

The CDR3 sequence: CASSPRKGGGVRDTQYF. In nucleotides, the CDR3 is TGCGCCAGCAGCCCCAGAAAGGGGGGCGGAGTAAGAGATACGCAGTATTTT. This rearrangement joins TRBV4-3 to TRBJ2-3; D may correspond to TRBD1 or TRBD2 (6 bases each). There are 17 residues in the CDR3. V lost 4 bases to trimming and J lost 5 bases, with 22 bases between them. Per the germline V gene, CDR1 is LGHNA and CDR2 is YSLEER.

The CDR3 DNA reads TGTGCCAGCAGCACGGGACAGATCCCTCGCTCAGATACGCAGTATTTT. Translation gives CASSTGQIPRSDTQYF. V usage is TRBV7-8 and J usage is TRBJ2-3; 7 bases line up with TRBD1. The CDR3 covers 16 residues. V gave up 5 bases and J gave up 4 bases; unmatched junction bases: 12. Germline V CDR1 and CDR2: SGHVS, FQNEAQ. Full variable domain (rest looked up from reference TRBV7-8 and TRBJ2-3): GAGVSQSPRYKVAKRGQDVALRCDPISGHVSLFWYQQALGQGPEFLTYFQNEAQLDKSGLPSDRFFAERPEGSVSTLKIQRTQQEDSAVYLCASSTGQIPRSDTQYFGPGTRLTVL.

CDR3 amino acids: CASSLLGKVTQYF. DNA of the CDR3: TGTGCCAGCAGCTTACTTGGGAAAGTCACGCAGTATTTT. The gene calls are TRBV7-8 and TRBJ2-3; D uncertain. Germline CDR1 reads SGHVS; CDR2 reads FQNEAQ. The V end was cut by 2 bases, the J end by 9 bases, with 12 bases between. This CDR3 comprises 13 residues. The full variable domain, its missing parts supplied by reference TRBV7-8 and TRBJ2-3, is GAGVSQSPRYKVAKRGQDVALRCDPISGHVSLFWYQQALGQGPEFLTYFQNEAQLDKSGLPSDRFFAERPEGSVSTLKIQRTQQEDSAVYLCASSLLGKVTQYFGPGTRLTVL.

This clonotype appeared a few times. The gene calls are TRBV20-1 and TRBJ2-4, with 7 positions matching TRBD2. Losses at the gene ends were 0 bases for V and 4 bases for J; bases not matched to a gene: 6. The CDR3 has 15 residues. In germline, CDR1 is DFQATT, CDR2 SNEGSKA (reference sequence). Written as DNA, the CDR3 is TGCAGTGCTAGAGATGAAGCTAGCGGTAAAAACATTCAGTACTTC. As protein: CSARDEASGKNIQYF.

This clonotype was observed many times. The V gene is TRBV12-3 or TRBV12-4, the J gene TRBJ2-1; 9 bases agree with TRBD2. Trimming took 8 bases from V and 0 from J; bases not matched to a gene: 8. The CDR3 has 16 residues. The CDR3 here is CASSLFSGSSYNEQFF. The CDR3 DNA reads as TGTGCCAGCTCCCTTTTTAGCGGGAGCTCCTACAATGAGCAGTTCTTC.

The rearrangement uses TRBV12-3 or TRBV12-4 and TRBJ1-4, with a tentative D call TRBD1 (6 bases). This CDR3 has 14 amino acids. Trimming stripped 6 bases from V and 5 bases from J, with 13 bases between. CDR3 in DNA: TGTGCCAGCAGCCGCGAGGGGGAAAATGAAAAACTGTTTTTT. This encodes CASSREGENEKLFF.

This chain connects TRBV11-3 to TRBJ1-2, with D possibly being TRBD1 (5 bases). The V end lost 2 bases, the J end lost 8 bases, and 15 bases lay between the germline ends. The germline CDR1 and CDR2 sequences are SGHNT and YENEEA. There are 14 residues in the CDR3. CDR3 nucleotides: TGTGCCAGCAGCTTAAGCGGGGCCTCCACCGGCTACACCTTC. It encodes CASSLSGASTGYTF.

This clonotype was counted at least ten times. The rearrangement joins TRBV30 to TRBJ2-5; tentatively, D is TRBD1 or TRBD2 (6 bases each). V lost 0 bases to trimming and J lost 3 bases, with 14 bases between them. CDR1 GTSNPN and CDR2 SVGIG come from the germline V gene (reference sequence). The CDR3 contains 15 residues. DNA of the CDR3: TGTGCCTGGAGTGTGGGGGGCATGTCCAAAGAGACCCAGTACTTC. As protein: CAWSVGGMSKETQYF. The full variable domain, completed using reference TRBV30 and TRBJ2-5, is SQTIHQWPATLVQPVGSPLSLECTVEGTSNPNLYWYRQAAGRGLQLLFYSVGIGQISSEVPQNLSASRPQDRQFILSSKKLLLSDSGFYLCAWSVGGMSKETQYFGPGTRLLVL.

The CDR3 reads CAIGLNNQPQHF. The CDR3 region has the DNA TGTGCCATCGGACTGAACAATCAGCCCCAGCATTTT. This chain joins TRBV10-3 and TRBJ1-5, with D uncertain. This CDR3 has 12 amino acids. CDR1 is ENHRY, CDR2 SYGVKD, per germline. The V gene lost 8 bases and the J gene lost 3 bases, with 8 bases spanning the gap.

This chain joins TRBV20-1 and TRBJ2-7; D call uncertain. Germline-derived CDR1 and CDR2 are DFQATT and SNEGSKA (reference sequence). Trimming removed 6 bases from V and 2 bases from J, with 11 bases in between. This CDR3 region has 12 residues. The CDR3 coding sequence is TGCAGTGCCTGGGCTGAAACCTACGAGCAGTACTTC. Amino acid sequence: CSAWAETYEQYF.

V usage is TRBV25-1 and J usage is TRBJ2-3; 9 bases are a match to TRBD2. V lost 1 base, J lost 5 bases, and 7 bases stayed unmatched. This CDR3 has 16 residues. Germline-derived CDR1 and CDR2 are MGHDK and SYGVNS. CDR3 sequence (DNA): TGTGCCAGCAGTGAATTGGCTAGCGGGATGCGAGATACGCAGTATTTT. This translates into CASSELASGMRDTQYF.

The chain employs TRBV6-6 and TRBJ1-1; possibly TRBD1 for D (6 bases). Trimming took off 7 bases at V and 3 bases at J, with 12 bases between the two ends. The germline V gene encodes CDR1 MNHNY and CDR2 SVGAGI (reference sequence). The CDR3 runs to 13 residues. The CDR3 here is CASTVQGYTEAFF. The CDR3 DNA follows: TGTGCCAGCACGGTACAGGGTTACACTGAAGCTTTCTTT.

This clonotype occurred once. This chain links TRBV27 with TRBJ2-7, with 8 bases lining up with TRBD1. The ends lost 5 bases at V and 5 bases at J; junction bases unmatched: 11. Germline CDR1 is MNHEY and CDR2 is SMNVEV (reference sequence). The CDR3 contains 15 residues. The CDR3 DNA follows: TGTGCCAGCAGTCCGGGGACAGGTCCTGTGGACGAGCAGTACTTC. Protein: CASSPGTGPVDEQYF.

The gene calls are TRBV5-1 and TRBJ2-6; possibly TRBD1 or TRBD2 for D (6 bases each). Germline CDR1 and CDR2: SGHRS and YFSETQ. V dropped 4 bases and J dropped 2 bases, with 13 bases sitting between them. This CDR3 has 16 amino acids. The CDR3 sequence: CASSHTRGAGANVLTF. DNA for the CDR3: TGCGCCAGCAGCCATACTAGGGGGGCTGGGGCCAACGTCCTGACTTTC. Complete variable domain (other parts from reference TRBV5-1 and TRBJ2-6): KAGVTQTPRYLIKTRGQQVTLSCSPISGHRSVSWYQQTPGQGLQFLFEYFSETQRNKGNFPGRFSGRQFSNSRSEMNVSTLELGDSALYLCASSHTRGAGANVLTFGAGSRLTVL.

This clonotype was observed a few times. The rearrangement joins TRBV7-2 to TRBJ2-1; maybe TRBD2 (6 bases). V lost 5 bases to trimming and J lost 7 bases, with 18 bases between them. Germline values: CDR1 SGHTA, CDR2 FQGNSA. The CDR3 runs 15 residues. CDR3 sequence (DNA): TGTGCCAGCAGCGTCACCCGGGGGTATCTAAATGAGCAGTTCTTC. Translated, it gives CASSVTRGYLNEQFF.